A selection of T cell receptor beta chains follows, all from one sample in a study of response to subunit inactivated influenza vaccine. TCRdb processed the RT-PCR reads anew with MiXCR; each CDR3 protein has one entry. The table includes hundreds of thousands of distinct CDR3 sequences, less than 20% detected once. The sequenced sample was PBMCs from blood, obtained approximately 5 days after vaccination. The origin of the receptors is a middle-aged man who received an inactivated influenza vaccine. The CDR3 runs from the conserved cysteine through the conserved F or W. Each record gives: V gene, D gene, J gene, clone size, CDR3 protein, CDR3 DNA. The D gene is left open where the match is weak. Clone size is stated in some rows and not others, as once, few, many or a class when expanded.

V: TRBV7-8; D: NA; J: TRBJ2-7; size: few; CDR3: CASSFRDTFYEQYF; DNA: TGTGCCAGCAGCTTCCGGGACACCTTCTACGAGCAGTACTTC
V: TRBV5-1; D: NA; J: TRBJ2-3; size: few; CDR3: CASSPGTHTDTQYF; DNA: TGCGCCAGCAGCCCCGGGACCCACACAGATACGCAGTATTTT
V: TRBV12-3/TRBV12-4; D: NA; J: TRBJ1-1; size: NA; CDR3: CASSLVDLNTEAFF; DNA: TGTGCCAGCAGTTTAGTAGACCTGAACACTGAAGCTTTCTTT
V: TRBV12-3/TRBV12-4; D: NA; J: TRBJ2-1; size: few; CDR3: CASSSPTHNEQFF; DNA: TGTGCCAGCAGCAGCCCCACACACAATGAGCAGTTCTTC
V: TRBV12-3/TRBV12-4; D: TRBD1; J: TRBJ2-1; size: many; CDR3: CASSFARGNEQFF; DNA: TGTGCCAGCAGTTTTGCCAGGGGGAATGAGCAGTTCTTC
V: TRBV20-1; D: TRBD1; J: TRBJ1-3; size: NA; CDR3: CSAAAGQGMGTIYF; DNA: TGCAGTGCTGCCGCGGGACAGGGGATGGGGACCATATATTTT
V: TRBV7-8; D: NA; J: TRBJ2-1; size: NA; CDR3: CASSLVGAGEQFF; DNA: TGTGCCAGCAGCTTAGTGGGGGCTGGTGAGCAGTTCTTC
V: TRBV7-6; D: NA; J: TRBJ2-3; size: NA; CDR3: CASSVTPDTQYF; DNA: TGTGCCAGCAGCGTGACCCCAGATACGCAGTATTTT
V: TRBV5-6; D: TRBD2; J: TRBJ2-1; size: NA; CDR3: CASSLSGLGSTEQFF; DNA: TGTGCCAGCAGCTTGTCGGGACTAGGATCGACTGAGCAGTTCTTC
V: TRBV28; D: NA; J: TRBJ1-2; size: few; CDR3: CASSLFRQNYGYTF; DNA: TGTGCCAGCAGTTTATTTCGGCAGAACTATGGCTACACCTTC
V: TRBV7-2; D: NA; J: TRBJ2-7; size: many; CDR3: CASSLSLAPEQYF; DNA: TGTGCCAGCAGCTTATCGCTAGCGCCCGAGCAGTACTTC
V: TRBV4-3; D: NA; J: TRBJ2-1; size: NA; CDR3: CASSQDWTGKPWEQFF; DNA: TGCGCCAGCAGCCAAGATTGGACGGGGAAACCATGGGAGCAGTTCTTC